The 12 T cell receptor beta chains below all came from one sample that was sequenced in a study of beta chain features in type 1 diabetes. General observations from the study: Shortening of TCRB CDR3s, moderate but significant, appeared in all four CD4+ subsets of Type 1 diabetes patients.

Their cognate antigens are unknown. The whole isolated RNA underwent reverse transcription, so sequencing captured expressed TCRB transcripts. Clones were sequenced by immunoSEQ multiplex PCR, and TCRdb holds only the in-frame ones, with some missing. The sample yields around 41,000 clones, approximately 62% seen once. The sequenced sample was Tregs from blood. These receptor sequences come from a man aged 25 to 40 with type 1 diabetes. Some clones in this sample may be carry-over from other donors' samples.

This sequence joins TRBV7-8 and TRBJ2-5, with TRBD2 as a possible D gene (5 bases). The end of the DNA aligns better with TRBJ2-7, so the J call may be wrong. The CDR3 is made up of 12 amino acids. The germline V gene has CDR1 SGHVS and CDR2 FQNEAQ. As DNA, the CDR3 is TGTGCCAGCAGCTTCGGGGACTACGAGCAGTACTTC. This translates into CASSFGDYEQYF.

This clone was counted once. The chain carries TRBV5-1 and TRBJ1-2, with TRBD1 matching 11 bases. The CDR3 is 14 residues long. V trimming: 4 bases; J trimming: 8 bases; junction bases outside the gene matches: 7. Per germline, CDR1 SGHRS and CDR2 YFSETQ. The chain's CDR3 is CASSPGQGAWGYTF. In DNA, the CDR3 is TGCGCCAGCAGCCCAGGACAGGGGGCATGGGGCTACACCTTC.

The chain is built from TRBV5-1 and TRBJ2-5; TRBD2 aligns across 15 bases. V shed 3 bases and J 5 bases; nucleotides not matched to a gene: 5. CDR1 SGHRS and CDR2 YFSETQ come from the germline V gene. The CDR3 has 16 amino acids. CDR3 DNA sequence: TGCGCCAGCAGCTCGGGACTAGCGGGGGGCCTGGAGACCCAGTACTTC. This codes for CASSSGLAGGLETQYF.

Regarding this clone: At one of its ends the junction is not consistent with the germline gene, which may arise from a read error. The rearrangement joins TRBV29-1 to TRBJ2-5, with a possible D match to TRBD1 (6 bases). The germline gives CDR1 SQVTM, CDR2 ANQGSEA. This CDR3 comprises 13 residues. This CDR3 is CSGRQDRQEAQYF. CDR3 bases: TGCAGCGGCAGACAGGACCGCCAAGAGGCCCAGTACTTC. Together with reference TRBV29-1 and TRBJ2-5, the CDR3 gives the full variable domain: SAVISQKPSRDICQRGTSLTIQCQVDSQVTMMFWYRQQPGQSLTLIATANQGSEATYESGFVIDKFPISRPNLTFSTLTVSNMSPEDSSIYLCSGRQDRQEAQYFGPGTRLLVL.

The chain is built from TRBV5-8 and TRBJ1-1; D might be TRBD1 (5 bases). CDR1 is SGHTS, CDR2 YDEGEE, per germline. Trimming removed 1 base at V and 7 bases at J, with 11 bases between. The CDR3 is 13 amino acids. CDR3 in DNA: TGTGCCAGCAGCTTGAGGCCGGGGGTTGAAGCTTTCTTT. Amino acids: CASSLRPGVEAFF.

The table lists this clone with a count of one. The chain joins TRBV23-1 to TRBJ2-7; possibly TRBD2 for D (7 bases). TRBV23-1 qualifies as an ORF whose function is uncertain. This CDR3 region has 13 residues. Trimming cost V 6 bases and J 2 bases, with 11 bases left between them. This CDR3 reads CASRGGGAYEQYF. The CDR3 DNA is TGCGCCAGCAGAGGGGGGGGAGCCTACGAGCAGTACTTC.

J is TRBJ1-1 and V is TRBV5-1, with D tentatively TRBD1 (5 bases). The CDR3 is 14 amino acids. Germline V gives CDR1 SGHRS, CDR2 YFSETQ. Trimming pared 3 bases from V and 1 base from J, leaving 10 bases between. The CDR3 coding sequence is TGCGCCAGCAGCTCTTCGACAGCGAACACTGAAGCTTTCTTT. Its translation: CASSSSTANTEAFF.

This chain links TRBV4-2 with TRBJ1-1; the D is unclear. Looked up from germline, CDR1 is LGHNA and CDR2 is YNFKEQ. The germline V and J ends were trimmed by 2 bases and 1 base, with 11 bases remaining between them. There are 15 residues in the CDR3. CDR3 sequence: CASSQMGAGNTEAFF. CDR3 DNA: TGTGCCAGCAGCCAAATGGGAGCTGGGAACACTGAAGCTTTCTTT.

Concerning this clone: Other DNA sequences of this sample code for an identical CDR3. The V gene is TRBV7-3, the J gene TRBJ2-5, with D tentatively TRBD2 (5 bases). Germline V gives CDR1 SGHTA, CDR2 FQGTGA. The CDR3 has 13 residues. Trimming pared 5 bases from V and 2 bases from J, leaving 9 bases between. The CDR3 reads CASSPTGQETQYF. CDR3 coding DNA: TGTGCCAGCAGCCCGACGGGACAAGAGACCCAGTACTTC.

This chain links TRBV4-2 with TRBJ1-2, with a possible D match to TRBD1 (5 bases). V was pared by 0 bases and J by 8 bases, with 7 bases between. The germline gives CDR1 LGHNA, CDR2 YNFKEQ. The CDR3 length is 12 residues. In DNA, the CDR3 is TGTGCCAGCAGCCAAGAGGGGCAGGGCTACACCTTC. Its translation: CASSQEGQGYTF.

This clone has a handful of counts. The CDR3 loop reads CASSRDRDGFAQYF. The CDR3 DNA reads TGTGCCAGCAGCAGGGACAGGGACGGGTTTGCCCAGTACTTC. The chain is built from TRBV7-2 and TRBJ2-5; 9 bases agree with TRBD1. V gave up 5 bases and J gave up 9 bases; unmatched junction bases: 10. CDR3 length: 14 residues. Per germline, CDR1 SGHTA and CDR2 FQGNSA. Using reference TRBV7-2 and TRBJ2-5 for the parts outside the CDR3, the full variable domain is GAGVSQSPSNKVTEKGKDVELRCDPISGHTALYWYRQSLGQGLEFLIYFQGNSAPDKSGLPSDRFSAERTGGSVSTLTIQRTQQEDSAVYLCASSRDRDGFAQYFGPGTRLLVL.

The rearrangement joins TRBV4-3 to TRBJ1-6; D possibly corresponds to TRBD1 (6 bases). CDR3 length equals 18 residues. Looked up from germline, CDR1 is LGHNA and CDR2 is YSLEER. V shed 0 bases and J shed 2 bases, with 14 bases lying between them. The CDR3 loop is CASSQELTGGTYNSPLHF. Here the CDR3 DNA reads TGCGCCAGCAGCCAAGAATTGACGGGGGGCACCTATAATTCACCCCTCCACTTT.